Ten or more counts support the clone carrying this T cell receptor beta chain. Time point denoted: newly diagnosed GD, antithyroid drugs for less than 3 months. RNA isolated from PBMCs was used to make the TCR library. Patients met American Thyroid Association criteria for Graves' disease. Patients came from an endocrinology department in Xi'an, China. The record originates from a study of regulatory T cells in long-lasting Graves disease. Construction of the TCR beta libraries employed iRepertoire HTBI primers in conjunction with Arm-PCR of CDR3 regions. From the multiplex PCR reads, TCRdb called clonotypes with MiXCR, one entry per CDR3 protein. The data show about 240,000 distinct CDR3 sequences, with around 20% seen just once and roughly 13% held by the top ten. CDR1 is DFQATT and CDR2 is SNEGSKA in the germline V gene (reference sequence). There are 16 residues in the CDR3. Trimming took off 0 bases at V and 4 bases at J, with 13 bases between the two ends.

The TCR originated in a female donor with Graves disease. The chain recombines TRBV20-1 with TRBJ2-6, with D possibly matching TRBD2 (6 bases). The sample was peripheral blood mononuclear cells (PBMCs), taken at new diagnosis, from a patient treated with antithyroid drugs. The DNA for the CDR3 is TGCAGTGCTAGAGATCATGGAGGGACGGGGGCCAACGTCCTGACTTTC. This translates into CSARDHGGTGANVLTF.